Presented here are 27 T cell receptor beta chains from one specimen sequenced in a study of cytomegalovirus exposure and HLA in healthy donors. The primer mix had 60 Vbeta and 13 Jbeta primers. Sequencing used immunoSEQ multiplex PCR; TCRdb keeps in-frame clones, though not all of them. The sample contains about 120,000 clones, around 75% of which appear only once. The source material was PBMCs. These receptor sequences come from a woman in her 50s in good health and CMV-seronegative.

The chain links TRBV2 to TRBJ2-5; TRBD2 is a possible D gene (5 bases). V was cut by 3 bases and J by 5 bases, with 16 bases left in between. The germline V gene encodes CDR1 SNHLY and CDR2 FYNNEI. CDR3 length equals 15 residues. CDR3 sequence (DNA): TGTGCCAGCAGTGACGTCTCGTCCTGGGAGGAGACCCAGTACTTC. Its translation: CASSDVSSWEETQYF.

The chain uses TRBV5-6 and TRBJ1-4, with TRBD1 matching over 12 bases. The V and J ends lost 4 bases and 8 bases, in that order; junction bases with no gene match: 12. In germline, CDR1 is SGHDT, CDR2 YYEEEE. The CDR3 runs 17 residues. The CDR3 protein is CASSIVGQGAYGEKLFF. Here the CDR3 DNA reads TGTGCCAGCAGCATCGTGGGACAGGGGGCTTACGGGGAAAAACTGTTTTTT.

The chain couples TRBV18 to TRBJ2-3; D possibly corresponds to TRBD1 (6 bases). The V gene's germline CDR1 is KGHSH and CDR2 LQKENI. This CDR3 region has 15 residues. V was pared by 3 bases and J by 2 bases, with 12 bases between. The CDR3 reads CASSPQQGLTDTQYF. The CDR3, as DNA: TGTGCCAGCTCACCGCAACAGGGCCTCACAGATACGCAGTATTTT.

The V call is TRBV14, the J call TRBJ2-1, with 9 bases lining up with TRBD2. CDR3 length: 15 residues. Trimming at V came to 4 bases and at J to 2 bases, leaving 3 bases not matched to a gene. Looked up from germline, CDR1 is SGHDN and CDR2 is FVKESK. Here the CDR3 reads CASSLLAGTYNEQFF. The CDR3 region has the DNA TGTGCCAGCAGCCTCCTAGCGGGGACCTACAATGAGCAGTTCTTC.

The chain has TRBV23-1 and TRBJ1-4; D is uncertain. TRBV23-1 is an open reading frame whose function is uncertain. This CDR3 comprises 14 residues. With 0 bases removed from V and 8 bases from J, the gap between germline ends came to 10 bases. The DNA of the CDR3 is TGCGCCAGCAGTCAATCCCATGGAGAGGAAAAACTGTTTTTT. Amino acids: CASSQSHGEEKLFF.

The gene calls are TRBV7-2 and TRBJ1-1; no clear D gene. Trimming took off 4 bases at V and 8 bases at J, with 14 bases between the two ends. The CDR3 sequence is 13 residues long. Germline loops: CDR1 SGHTA, CDR2 FQGNSA. The CDR3 sequence: CASSSRGWVEAFF. CDR3 DNA sequence: TGTGCCAGCAGCTCGCGGGGTTGGGTCGAAGCTTTCTTT.

This clone was seen only a few times. The chain has TRBV28 and TRBJ2-7; maybe TRBD1 (6 bases). This CDR3 spans 14 amino acids. V was pared by 3 bases and J by 3 bases, with 12 bases between. Germline V CDR1 and CDR2: MDHEN, SYDVKM. CDR3 region: CASSLVGQDYEQYF. The CDR3 nucleotides are TGTGCCAGCAGTTTGGTGGGACAAGACTACGAGCAGTACTTC.

Only one count was recorded for this clone. The chain uses TRBV27 and TRBJ2-1; 9 bases are shared with TRBD2. Germline CDR1 MNHEY, CDR2 SMNVEV (reference sequence). Germline trimming cut 5 bases from V and 0 bases from J; bases unmatched to any gene: 5. CDR3 length: 16 residues. CDR3 sequence reads: CASSRTSGPSYNEQFF. The CDR3 DNA follows: TGTGCCAGCAGTCGTACTAGCGGGCCCTCCTACAATGAGCAGTTCTTC.

There are a few counts of this clone. This chain links TRBV28 with TRBJ1-1; D might be TRBD1 (5 bases). Trimming stripped 5 bases from V and 6 bases from J, with 19 bases between. The germline gives CDR1 MDHEN, CDR2 SYDVKM. The CDR3 is made up of 15 amino acids. CDR3 DNA sequence: TGTGCCAGCAGTGCTAGCGGCGGAGGGGTTGCTGAAGCTTTCTTT. It yields the protein CASSASGGGVAEAFF.

V gene TRBV20-1 combines with J gene TRBJ1-4; D perhaps matches TRBD1 (5 bases). Between the trimmed V and J ends, which lost 6 bases and 8 bases, there was a span of 10 bases. Germline V lookup: CDR1 DFQATT, CDR2 SNEGSKA (reference sequence). The CDR3 length is 11 residues. The chain's CDR3 is CSAPRGEKLFF. CDR3 nucleotide sequence: TGCAGTGCCCCTCGGGGGGAAAAACTGTTTTTT.

The chain's CDR3 is CASSATGGGAEAFF. DNA for the CDR3: TGTGCCAGCAGCGCGACAGGGGGGGGAGCTGAAGCTTTCTTT. V and J are TRBV9 and TRBJ1-1; 9 bases are a match to TRBD1. Germline-derived CDR1 and CDR2 are SGDLS and YYNGEE. J lost 6 bases, V lost 3 bases, and 6 bases had no gene match. This CDR3 contains 14 residues. Together with reference TRBV9 and TRBJ1-1, the CDR3 gives the full variable domain: DSGVTQTPKHLITATGQRVTLRCSPRSGDLSVYWYQQSLDQGLQFLIQYYNGEERAKGNILERFSAQQFPDLHSELNLSSLELGDSALYFCASSATGGGAEAFFGQGTRLTVV.

This chain uses TRBV5-6 with TRBJ1-5, with D hard to call. Germline V CDR1 and CDR2: SGHDT, YYEEEE. The CDR3 loop spans 14 amino acids. Trimming cost V 2 bases and J 5 bases, with 11 bases left between them. CDR3 in amino acids: CASSLNPGYQPQHF. The CDR3 DNA sequence: TGTGCCAGCAGCTTAAACCCGGGGTATCAGCCCCAGCATTTT. Variable domain in full (rest from reference TRBV5-6 and TRBJ1-5): DAGVTQSPTHLIKTRGQQVTLRCSPKSGHDTVSWYQQALGQGPQFIFQYYEEEERQRGNFPDRFSGHQFPNYSSELNVNALLLGDSALYLCASSLNPGYQPQHFGDGTRLSIL.

The chain couples TRBV5-4 to TRBJ1-1, with 7 nucleotides matching TRBD1. The CDR3 spans 14 residues. In germline, CDR1 is SGHNT, CDR2 YYREEE (reference sequence). V dropped 3 bases and J dropped 5; count of bases not matched to a gene: 7. The CDR3 loop reads CASSSRQGWTEAFF. CDR3 coding DNA: TGTGCCAGCAGCTCGAGACAGGGATGGACTGAAGCTTTCTTT. Full variable domain (rest looked up from reference TRBV5-4 and TRBJ1-1): ETGVTQSPTHLIKTRGQQVTLRCSSQSGHNTVSWYQQALGQGPQFIFQYYREEENGRGNFPPRFSGLQFPNYSSELNVNALELDDSALYLCASSSRQGWTEAFFGQGTRLTVV.

This chain joins TRBV5-4 and TRBJ2-1; TRBD1 is a possible D gene (5 bases). The germline V gene encodes CDR1 SGHNT and CDR2 YYREEE (reference sequence). The ends were cut back, 0 bases at V and 6 bases at J, with 13 bases in the middle. This CDR3 is built from 15 residues. CDR3: CASSLVGQGINEQFF. The CDR3 DNA reads as TGTGCCAGCAGCTTGGTCGGGCAGGGTATCAATGAGCAGTTCTTC.

V gene TRBV7-9 combines with J gene TRBJ2-6, with 7 bases identical to TRBD1. Germline CDR1 and CDR2: SEHNR and FQNEAQ (reference sequence). Trimming cost V 4 bases and J 2 bases; bases outside gene matches: 5. This CDR3 is built from 16 residues. CDR3 loop: CASSYLGGAGANVLTF. The CDR3 DNA reads as TGTGCCAGCAGCTACTTAGGGGGCGCTGGGGCCAACGTCCTGACTTTC.

The chain is built from TRBV5-1 and TRBJ2-7, with TRBD2 matching 12 bases. This CDR3 has 14 residues. Germline-derived CDR1 and CDR2 are SGHRS and YFSETQ. With V trimmed by 3 bases and J by 3 bases, 1 base remained unmatched. Here the CDR3 DNA reads TGCGCCAGCAGCTGGACTAGCGGGGACTACGAGCAGTACTTC. Protein sequence: CASSWTSGDYEQYF.

The rearrangement links TRBV7-8 to TRBJ1-1; the D gene is possibly TRBD1 (5 bases). Germline CDR1 and CDR2: SGHVS and FQNEAQ. The CDR3 runs 15 residues. Trimming cost V 5 bases and J 0 bases, with 13 bases left between them. CDR3 loop: CASSLPRDLNTEAFF. The CDR3 DNA is TGTGCCAGCAGCCTCCCCAGGGATTTGAACACTGAAGCTTTCTTT.

This clone was observed a single time. CDR3 sequence (DNA): TGTGCCAGCAGTTTAACGACAGGGGCTAGCAATCAGCCCCAGCATTTT. This encodes CASSLTTGASNQPQHF. V is TRBV28 and J is TRBJ1-5; 8 bases match TRBD1. The germline CDR1 and CDR2 sequences are MDHEN and SYDVKM. The CDR3 is 16 amino acids. V gave up 2 bases and J gave up 0 bases; unmatched junction bases: 3. The variable domain in full, completed from reference TRBV28 and TRBJ1-5, reads DVKVTQSSRYLVKRTGEKVFLECVQDMDHENMFWYRQDPGLGLRLIYFSYDVKMKEKGDIPEGYSVSREKKERFSLILESASTNQTSMYLCASSLTTGASNQPQHFGDGTRLSIL.

This chain connects TRBV19 to TRBJ2-3; tentatively, D is TRBD1 (5 bases). Trimming shortened V by 0 bases and J by 4 bases, and 5 bases separated the two germline ends. The CDR3 is made up of 13 amino acids. Germline CDR1 LNHDA, CDR2 SQIVND (reference sequence). CDR3 region: CASSIDRADTQYF. For the CDR3, the DNA is TGTGCCAGTAGTATAGACAGGGCAGATACGCAGTATTTT.

The chain recombines TRBV5-6 with TRBJ2-3, with 7 nucleotides matching TRBD2. Germline CDR1 is SGHDT and CDR2 is YYEEEE. V lost 6 bases, J lost 5 bases, and 12 bases stayed unmatched. This CDR3 comprises 15 residues. CDR3 sequence (DNA): TGTGCCAGCACCCCTGATGCGGGAGTCAGAGATACGCAGTATTTT. It specifies CASTPDAGVRDTQYF.

CDR3 DNA sequence: TGTGCCTGGGAGGAGAGCGGGTTAGCTTACAATGAGCAGTTCTTC. It yields the protein CAWEESGLAYNEQFF. The rearrangement uses TRBV30 and TRBJ2-1; TRBD2 might be the D (6 bases). The CDR3 runs to 15 residues. CDR1 GTSNPN and CDR2 SVGIG come from the germline V gene (reference sequence). Trimming cost V 5 bases and J 4 bases, with 18 bases left between them.

This chain links TRBV6-1 with TRBJ1-3, with D uncertain. Germline CDR1 and CDR2: MNHNS and SASEGT. This CDR3 has 13 residues. V was trimmed by 8 bases and J by 4 bases, leaving 12 bases between them. This CDR3 is CASESGFGNTIYF. The CDR3 DNA follows: TGTGCCAGCGAATCAGGCTTCGGAAACACCATATATTTT.

V gene TRBV27 combines with J gene TRBJ2-2, with TRBD2 matching 11 bases. Germline assignment: CDR1 MNHEY and CDR2 SMNVEV (reference sequence). The length of the CDR3 is 17 residues. The V and J ends lost 5 bases and 7 bases, in that order; junction bases with no gene match: 12. The CDR3 nucleotides read TGTGCCAGCAGTCCCCGTAGCGGGAGGGCCGTAGGCGGGGAGCTGTTTTTT. Amino acids: CASSPRSGRAVGGELFF.

The gene calls are TRBV5-1 and TRBJ2-2; a weak D match, TRBD1 (6 bases). V lost 2 bases, J lost 5 bases, and 10 bases lay in between. The CDR3 totals 14 residues. Germline lookup yields CDR1 SGHRS and CDR2 YFSETQ. CDR3 residues: CASSFSQGTGELFF. The DNA of the CDR3 is TGCGCCAGCAGCTTCTCACAGGGAACCGGGGAGCTGTTTTTT.

This rearrangement joins TRBV29-1 to TRBJ2-7; weak D call: TRBD1 (5 bases). This CDR3 is built from 14 residues. The germline V gene has CDR1 SQVTM and CDR2 ANQGSEA. Trimming left V 3 bases short and J 5 bases short, with 17 bases between. The CDR3 nucleotides are TGCAGCGTTGAGTACTGGCAGGGTCCCAACGAGCAGTACTTC. As protein: CSVEYWQGPNEQYF.

The chain links TRBV28 to TRBJ1-5; 7 bases agree with TRBD1. V shed 4 bases and J 5 bases; nucleotides not matched to a gene: 5. This CDR3 is built from 14 residues. CDR1 and CDR2 (germline): MDHEN, SYDVKM. As DNA, the CDR3 is TGTGCCAGCAGTTCACAGGGGCCCTATCAGCCCCAGCATTTT. Protein: CASSSQGPYQPQHF.

CDR3 DNA sequence: TGTGCCAGTAGTATAGATCCCAGGGCTGAAGCTTTCTTT. Its translation is CASSIDPRAEAFF. The J gene is TRBJ1-1, the V gene TRBV19; a possible D gene is TRBD1 (5 bases). Trimming stripped 0 bases from V and 6 bases from J, with 8 bases between. Looked up from germline, CDR1 is LNHDA and CDR2 is SQIVND (reference sequence). The CDR3 extends over 13 amino acids.